The sample holds one count of the clone carrying this TCR beta chain. What it binds is not known. One end of the junction fails to match germline, which may point to a read error. One entry per CDR3 protein, called by TCRdb with MiXCR from the reads. The sample consists of approximately 990,000 distinct CDR3 sequences, approximately 31% of them appearing once. This specimen comes from a study of T cell repertoires in cytomegalovirus infection. There are 13 residues in the CDR3. Germline V gene lookup returns CDR1 MNHEY and CDR2 SMNVEV (reference sequence). This receptor was obtained from a human donor in good health (CMV status not recorded). Some clones in this sample may be carry-over from other donors' samples. The chain joins TRBV27 to TRBJ1-2, with D maybe TRBD1 (5 bases). This specimen was cultured CD8+ T cells from PBMCs, taken from culture after CMV antigen stimulation. This CDR3 reads CAGSYAAGNGYTF. Here the CDR3 DNA reads TGTGCCGGCAGTTACGCCGCAGGGAATGGCTACACCTTC.